This entry lists 25 T cell receptor beta chains sequenced from one sample in a study of cytomegalovirus exposure and HLA in healthy donors. Here immunoSEQ multiplex PCR was the method, and the copy in TCRdb shows in-frame clones only, minus some. The table shows around 90,000 clones, with roughly 83% occurring only once. Sequencing used PBMCs. These receptors were obtained from a woman aged 18-30 years in good health and CMV-seropositive.

The gene calls are TRBV7-2 and TRBJ2-5; 12 bases match TRBD2. The germline V gene encodes CDR1 SGHTA and CDR2 FQGNSA. The CDR3 totals 14 residues. The trim removed 6 bases at V and 2 bases at J, leaving 1 base unmatched. The CDR3 sequence is CASRTSGGQETQYF. Written as DNA, the CDR3 is TGTGCCAGCAGGACTAGCGGGGGTCAAGAGACCCAGTACTTC.

The chain carries TRBV15 and TRBJ1-5, with D possibly matching TRBD1 (5 bases). Deletions cut 0 bases from V and 5 bases from J, with 14 bases between. Germline loops: CDR1 LNHNV, CDR2 YYDKDF (reference sequence). There are 16 residues in the CDR3. The CDR3, as DNA: TGTGCCACCAGCAGAGAGGGCCGAAGGGGCGATCAGCCCCAGCATTTT. Its translation is CATSREGRRGDQPQHF.

In its sample, this clone was seen a few times. V gene TRBV6-1 combines with J gene TRBJ1-2; 8 nucleotides align to TRBD1. J gave up 7 bases and V 2 bases, and 6 bases lay outside the gene matches. Germline assignment: CDR1 MNHNS and CDR2 SASEGT. The CDR3 is 14 amino acids. The CDR3 nucleotides read TGTGCCAGCAGTGAAATCCAGGGGGCGAGTGGCTACACCTTC. As protein: CASSEIQGASGYTF.

V usage is TRBV18 and J usage is TRBJ2-6; unclear D gene. CDR1 KGHSH and CDR2 LQKENI come from the germline V gene. V lost 3 bases and J 4 bases, leaving 10 bases between the germline ends. This CDR3 is built from 15 residues. Here the CDR3 reads CASSPIEAGANVLTF. CDR3 DNA sequence: TGTGCCAGCTCACCGATCGAGGCCGGGGCCAACGTCCTGACTTTC.

This chain links TRBV6-5 with TRBJ2-3; D uncertain. CDR1 and CDR2 (germline): MNHEY, SVGAGI. V lost 0 bases and J 12 bases, leaving 13 bases between the germline ends. This CDR3 has 13 amino acids. CDR3 nucleotides: TGTGCCAGCAGTTACTCCTCACTGGTTGAACAGTATTTT. Its translation: CASSYSSLVEQYF.

The CDR3 is CASSRNVDYNEQFF. DNA of the CDR3: TGCGCCAGCAGCCGAAACGTAGATTACAATGAGCAGTTCTTC. V usage is TRBV5-1 and J usage is TRBJ2-1; no firm D call. The CDR3 has 14 residues. The germline gives CDR1 SGHRS, CDR2 YFSETQ. V gave up 4 bases and J gave up 4 bases, with 12 bases separating them.

The chain recombines TRBV6-5 with TRBJ1-2; 7 bases line up with TRBD1. Looked up from germline, CDR1 is MNHEY and CDR2 is SVGAGI. J lost 3 bases, V lost 5 bases, and 3 bases had no gene match. CDR3 length: 13 residues. CDR3 in amino acids: CASSLGQDYGYTF. The CDR3 DNA reads TGTGCCAGCAGTCTCGGACAGGACTATGGCTACACCTTC.

V is TRBV7-2 and J is TRBJ2-1; TRBD2 agrees at 7 bases. The CDR3 loop spans 17 amino acids. The germline V gene has CDR1 SGHTA and CDR2 FQGNSA. With V trimmed by 10 bases and J by 1 base, 16 bases remained unmatched. The CDR3 DNA follows: TGTGCCACCAGAGAGCGGCAGCGGGGTCGTTCCTACAATGAGCAGTTCTTC. It codes for CATRERQRGRSYNEQFF.

The V and J genes are TRBV4-3 and TRBJ1-6, with TRBD1 matching over 7 bases. The CDR3 is 17 residues long. Losses at the gene ends were 1 base for V and 2 bases for J; bases not matched to a gene: 5. Looked up from germline, CDR1 is LGHNA and CDR2 is YSLEER. In DNA form, the CDR3 reads TGCGCCAGCAGCCAAGCTAGGGGGCTTACCTATAATTCACCCCTCCACTTT. Translated, it gives CASSQARGLTYNSPLHF.

The rearrangement uses TRBV28 and TRBJ1-2, with unresolved D. Germline values: CDR1 MDHEN, CDR2 SYDVKM. V lost 3 bases and J 6 bases, leaving 14 bases between the germline ends. This CDR3 region has 14 residues. CDR3 coding DNA: TGTGCCAGCAGTTTGCCGGACGAGCGGAATGGCTACACCTTC. Amino acid sequence: CASSLPDERNGYTF.

V usage is TRBV6-5 and J usage is TRBJ2-7; unclear D gene. Germline CDR1 and CDR2: MNHEY and SVGAGI. V gave up 2 bases and J gave up 2 bases, with 7 bases separating them. This CDR3 spans 13 amino acids. The CDR3 DNA reads TGTGCCAGCAGTTACACAGACACCTACGAGCAGTACTTC. As protein: CASSYTDTYEQYF.

The rearrangement links TRBV5-8 to TRBJ2-5; 7 nucleotides match TRBD2. V was clipped by 1 base and J by 5 bases; unmatched bases: 5. Germline V gene data show CDR1 as SGHTS and CDR2 as YDEGEE. This CDR3 is 14 amino acids long. CDR3 DNA sequence: TGTGCCAGCAGCTTGCTGCGGGGGACTGAGACCCAGTACTTC. Amino acids: CASSLLRGTETQYF.

The chain carries TRBV25-1 and TRBJ2-2; TRBD1 matches 7 bases. CDR3 size: 16 residues. Germline V lookup: CDR1 MGHDK, CDR2 SYGVNS. J gave up 1 base and V 3 bases, and 5 bases lay outside the gene matches. The CDR3 DNA reads TGTGCCAGCAGTGATATAGGGGGCGGGAACACCGGGGAGCTGTTTTTT. This encodes CASSDIGGGNTGELFF.

Of note for this clone: One end of the junction varies from germline; a read error may be responsible. This chain links TRBV7-2 with TRBJ2-5; D is ambiguous. Germline V gives CDR1 SGHTA, CDR2 FQGNSA. The length of the CDR3 is 14 residues. The DNA of the CDR3 is TGTGCCAGCAGCAATTCTTCGGTAGTCAGGCCAGTTCACTTC. Translation: CASSNSSVVRPVHF. The full variable domain, in which reference TRBV7-2 and TRBJ2-5 provide the parts outside the CDR3, is GAGVSQSPSNKVTEKGKDVELRCDPISGHTALYWYRQSLGQGLEFLIYFQGNSAPDKSGLPSDRFSAERTGGSVSTLTIQRTQQEDSAVYLCASSNSSVVRPVHFGPGTRLLVL.

The chain carries TRBV10-3 and TRBJ2-7; 7 nucleotides agree with TRBD1. The V gene end was trimmed by 5 bases and the J gene end by 2 bases; junction bases not matched to a gene: 6. CDR1 and CDR2 from the germline V gene are ENHRY and SYGVKD. The CDR3 loop spans 14 amino acids. CDR3 DNA sequence: TGTGCCATCAGTAACACAGGGGTCCCCTACGAGCAGTACTTC. Residues: CAISNTGVPYEQYF.

The chain joins TRBV28 to TRBJ1-2; 7 nucleotides match TRBD1. The germline CDR1 and CDR2 sequences are MDHEN and SYDVKM. With V trimmed by 5 bases and J by 7 bases, 16 bases remained unmatched. The CDR3 is 16 residues long. The CDR3 protein is CASSPSLTGARVGYTF. CDR3 sequence (DNA): TGTGCCAGCAGTCCGTCCCTTACAGGGGCACGGGTTGGCTACACCTTC.

This clone was found once. The chain recombines TRBV5-4 with TRBJ1-1; D unclear. Germline CDR1 SGHNT, CDR2 YYREEE (reference sequence). This CDR3 spans 14 amino acids. V lost 3 bases to trimming and J lost 1 base, with 10 bases between them. The CDR3 protein is CASSSVPPNTEAFF. The CDR3, as DNA: TGTGCCAGCAGCTCCGTCCCCCCGAACACTGAAGCTTTCTTT.

The rearrangement uses TRBV4-1 and TRBJ1-1; TRBD1 is a possible D gene (5 bases). Germline V lookup: CDR1 MGHRA, CDR2 YSYEKL. V was pared by 4 bases and J by 0 bases, with 21 bases between. There are 18 residues in the CDR3. For the CDR3, the DNA is TGCGCCAGCAGCCCTCGAGGGGTATCGGCGGGGCTGAACACTGAAGCTTTCTTT. This translates into CASSPRGVSAGLNTEAFF.

This chain joins TRBV2 and TRBJ2-3; D possibly corresponds to TRBD2 (6 bases). The CDR3 runs 13 residues. Trimming left V 4 bases short and J 10 bases short, with 15 bases between. CDR1 and CDR2 (germline): SNHLY, FYNNEI. The CDR3 DNA sequence: TGTGCCAGCAGTGGGACTAAGACTAGTTCGCAGTATTTT. This sequence encodes CASSGTKTSSQYF.

The V gene is TRBV5-4, the J gene TRBJ2-3; 7 nucleotides align to TRBD1. CDR3 length: 15 amino acids. CDR1 is SGHNT and CDR2 is YYREEE in the germline V gene (reference sequence). With V trimmed by 5 bases and J by 2 bases, 8 bases remained unmatched. In DNA, the CDR3 is TGTGCCAGCAGTTCGGGACAGCGCCCCACAGATACGCAGTATTTT. Its translation is CASSSGQRPTDTQYF.

V gene TRBV7-8 combines with J gene TRBJ2-7; TRBD2 agrees at 9 bases. Germline CDR1 SGHVS, CDR2 FQNEAQ. The CDR3 spans 15 residues. Unmatched junction bases numbered 12, after V lost 5 bases and J lost 7 bases. Here the CDR3 reads CASSPFGGGAWEQYF. DNA for the CDR3: TGTGCCAGCAGCCCTTTTGGCGGGGGGGCTTGGGAGCAGTACTTC.

The rearrangement uses TRBV19 and TRBJ1-4, with D tentatively TRBD1 (6 bases). V lost 4 bases to trimming and J lost 6 bases, with 15 bases between them. Germline loops: CDR1 LNHDA, CDR2 SQIVND (reference sequence). The CDR3 totals 15 residues. In nucleotides, the CDR3 is TGTGCCAGTAGTAAGTCCGGACAGCTATATGAAAAACTGTTTTTT. This gives the protein CASSKSGQLYEKLFF.

This clone is a singleton in its sample. This rearrangement joins TRBV5-4 to TRBJ2-2; tentative D call: TRBD1 (5 bases). Trimming shortened V by 0 bases and J by 5 bases, and 17 bases separated the two germline ends. The CDR3 consists of 17 residues. CDR1 SGHNT and CDR2 YYREEE come from the germline V gene (reference sequence). The CDR3 DNA follows: TGTGCCAGCAGCTTGGAAGTTGCAGGCCCAGGGACCGGGGAGCTGTTTTTT. It is translated as CASSLEVAGPGTGELFF. Combining the CDR3 with reference TRBV5-4 and TRBJ2-2 gives the whole variable domain ETGVTQSPTHLIKTRGQQVTLRCSSQSGHNTVSWYQQALGQGPQFIFQYYREEENGRGNFPPRFSGLQFPNYSSELNVNALELDDSALYLCASSLEVAGPGTGELFFGEGSRLTVL.

This rearrangement joins TRBV19 to TRBJ1-5; 10 bases agree with TRBD1. Germline-derived CDR1 and CDR2 are LNHDA and SQIVND (reference sequence). Germline trimming cut 6 bases from V and 5 bases from J; bases unmatched to any gene: 4. This CDR3 contains 14 residues. CDR3 sequence reads: CASRRDRGHQPQHF. For the CDR3, the DNA is TGTGCCAGTAGACGAGACAGGGGGCATCAGCCCCAGCATTTT.

The V and J genes are TRBV6-1 and TRBJ1-2, with D possibly being TRBD1 (6 bases). The CDR3 is made up of 14 amino acids. The V end lost 6 bases, the J end lost 4 bases, and 15 bases lay between the germline ends. The V gene's germline CDR1 is MNHNS and CDR2 SASEGT. As DNA, the CDR3 is TGTGCCAGCAGAGAACAGGGATTTTCCTATGGCTACACCTTC. Its translation is CASREQGFSYGYTF.